Shown below are 4 T cell receptor beta chains from a single sample sequenced in a study of CD8+CD57+ T cells in acquired aplastic anemia. Genomic DNA was employed as the template in profiling TCR beta VDJ and CDR3. TCRdb recomputed calls from the reads with MiXCR, one row per CDR3 protein. The table includes around 200,000 distinct CDR3 sequences, about 59% detected once. Sequences were obtained from sorted CD4+, CD8+, or CD8+CD57+ T cells (not recorded which) from PBMCs. These receptor sequences come from a human donor in good health.

This clonotype occurred a few times. The V and J genes are TRBV15 and TRBJ1-2; possibly TRBD1 for D (5 bases). CDR1 and CDR2 from the germline V gene are LNHNV and YYDKDF (reference sequence). Deletions cut 0 bases from V and 4 bases from J, with 9 bases between. There are 14 residues in the CDR3. The CDR3 spells CATSREGAGYGYTF. The DNA for the CDR3 is TGTGCCACCAGCAGAGAAGGGGCTGGCTATGGCTACACCTTC.

The genes are TRBV2 and TRBJ2-7, with D perhaps matching TRBD1 (5 bases). Trimming removed 5 bases at V and 4 bases at J, with 15 bases between. The CDR3 is 14 residues long. The germline CDR1 and CDR2 sequences are SNHLY and FYNNEI. As DNA, the CDR3 is TGTGCCAGCAGTCAACTCCCAGGGCTTTACGAGCAGTACTTC. It specifies CASSQLPGLYEQYF.

The chain joins TRBV10-3 to TRBJ2-1; D is undetermined. V lost 3 bases and J lost 8, with 17 bases in between. Looked up from germline, CDR1 is ENHRY and CDR2 is SYGVKD. The CDR3 contains 15 residues. CDR3 bases: TGTGCCATCAGTGATGCCCGGGTTACGGTCGATGAGCAGTTCTTC. Translation: CAISDARVTVDEQFF.

The chain combines TRBV5-1 with TRBJ2-7, with D perhaps given as TRBD1 or TRBD2 (6 bases each). CDR3 length equals 14 residues. From germline, CDR1 is SGHRS and CDR2 YFSETQ. V lost 2 bases and J 3 bases, leaving 12 bases between the germline ends. Here the CDR3 DNA reads TGCGCCAGCAGCTTTGGGGGGCCCGACTACGAGCAGTACTTC. Translation: CASSFGGPDYEQYF.